What follows are 6 T cell receptor beta chains derived from one specimen sequenced in a study of T cells in Graves' hyperthyroidism and ophthalmopathy. RNA transcripts provided the source from which TCR beta CDR3 regions were amplified. The HTBI primer set was used in a first-round RT-PCR of the TCR CDR3. TCRdb used MiXCR to reprocess the multiplex PCR reads, holding one entry per CDR3 protein. The table lists about 600,000 distinct CDR3 sequences, around 15% of them singletons. Sequencing input: blood. These receptors all come from a woman between 35 and 50 years old with Graves' ophthalmopathy.

The sample holds many counts of this clonotype. The chain combines TRBV11-1 with TRBJ2-2; D unresolved. The CDR3 contains 15 residues. The germline V and J ends were trimmed by 6 bases and 8 bases, with 19 bases remaining between them. From germline, CDR1 is SGHAT and CDR2 FQDESV (reference sequence). The chain's CDR3 is CASSPIPLGRGELFF. CDR3 DNA sequence: TGTGCCAGCAGTCCGATCCCTCTAGGCCGGGGGGAGCTGTTTTTT.

This clonotype was observed at least ten times. The chain uses TRBV7-2 and TRBJ2-3, with TRBD2 matching over 8 bases. The germline V gene encodes CDR1 SGHTA and CDR2 FQGNSA. V shed 2 bases, J shed 5 bases, and the junction held 12 bases outside the gene matches. The CDR3 has 17 residues. The CDR3 loop is CASSLRGAVREGDTQYF. DNA of the CDR3: TGTGCCAGCAGCTTAAGGGGGGCGGTTCGGGAGGGAGATACGCAGTATTTT.

There are many counts of this clonotype. The gene calls are TRBV9 and TRBJ2-3; the D is unclear. V lost 0 bases, J lost 0 bases, and 2 bases lay in between. Germline V lookup: CDR1 SGDLS, CDR2 YYNGEE. The CDR3 length is 13 residues. The CDR3, as DNA: TGTGCCAGCAGCGTAGGGAGCACAGATACGCAGTATTTT. Its protein is CASSVGSTDTQYF.

At least ten counts were recorded for this clonotype. This chain joins TRBV19 and TRBJ2-2; 8 bases are a match to TRBD2. Trimming at V came to 6 bases and at J to 0 bases, leaving 6 bases not matched to a gene. Germline V gene data show CDR1 as LNHDA and CDR2 as SQIVND (reference sequence). The CDR3 is 16 residues long. CDR3 in amino acids: CASRRSLAANTGELFF. The CDR3 nucleotides are TGTGCCAGTAGGAGATCACTAGCGGCGAACACCGGGGAGCTGTTTTTT.

This clonotype was counted many times. The chain joins TRBV20-1 to TRBJ2-7, with TRBD1 matching over 8 bases. After removal of 3 bases from V and 7 bases from J, the junction contained 14 bases not matched to a gene. The CDR3 runs to 15 residues. Germline CDR1 and CDR2: DFQATT and SNEGSKA (reference sequence). Here the CDR3 reads CSASPLLQGVGEQYF. CDR3 sequence (DNA): TGCAGTGCTAGTCCCCTCCTACAGGGGGTCGGAGAGCAGTACTTC.

V is TRBV29-1 and J is TRBJ2-7, with 10 bases aligning to TRBD1. Germline V gives CDR1 SQVTM, CDR2 ANQGSEA. The CDR3 extends over 15 amino acids. V dropped 5 bases and J dropped 3; count of bases not matched to a gene: 10. The CDR3 DNA follows: TGCAGCGTTTCTCACCGGGACAGGGGTTTCTACGAGCAGTACTTC. Its translation is CSVSHRDRGFYEQYF.